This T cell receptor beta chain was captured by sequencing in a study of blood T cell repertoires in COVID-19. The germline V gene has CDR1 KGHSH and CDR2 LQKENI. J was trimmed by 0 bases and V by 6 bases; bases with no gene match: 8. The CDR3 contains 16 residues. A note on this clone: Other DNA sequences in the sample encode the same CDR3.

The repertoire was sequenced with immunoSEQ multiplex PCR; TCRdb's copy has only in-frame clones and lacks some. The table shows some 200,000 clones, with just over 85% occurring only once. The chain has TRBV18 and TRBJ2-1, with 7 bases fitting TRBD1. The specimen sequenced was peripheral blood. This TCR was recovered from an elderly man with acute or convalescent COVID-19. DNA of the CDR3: TGTGCCAGCTCGCCCCCGGGACAGAGCTCCTACAATGAGCAGTTCTTC. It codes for CASSPPGQSSYNEQFF.